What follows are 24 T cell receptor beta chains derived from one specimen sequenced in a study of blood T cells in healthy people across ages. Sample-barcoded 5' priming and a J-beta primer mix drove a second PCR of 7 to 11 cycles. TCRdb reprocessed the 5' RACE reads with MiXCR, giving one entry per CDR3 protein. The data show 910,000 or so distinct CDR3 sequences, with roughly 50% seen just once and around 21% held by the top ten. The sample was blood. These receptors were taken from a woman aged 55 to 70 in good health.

CDR3 sequence (DNA): TGTGCCACCGGGACAGGGAGGCAGCCCCAGCATTTT. Translated: CATGTGRQPQHF. This chain uses TRBV6-2 or TRBV6-3 with TRBJ1-5; 9 bases line up with TRBD1. The germline gives CDR1 MNHEY, CDR2 SVGEGT. The CDR3 is 12 amino acids. V gave up 10 bases and J gave up 7 bases; unmatched junction bases: 5.

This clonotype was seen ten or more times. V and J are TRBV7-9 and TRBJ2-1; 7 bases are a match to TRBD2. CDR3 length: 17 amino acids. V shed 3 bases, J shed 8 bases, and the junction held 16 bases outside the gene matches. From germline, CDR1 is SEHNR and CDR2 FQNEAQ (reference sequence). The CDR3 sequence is CASSFVNWREFRDEQFF. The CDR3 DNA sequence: TGTGCCAGCAGCTTCGTCAACTGGCGGGAGTTTCGGGATGAGCAGTTCTTC.

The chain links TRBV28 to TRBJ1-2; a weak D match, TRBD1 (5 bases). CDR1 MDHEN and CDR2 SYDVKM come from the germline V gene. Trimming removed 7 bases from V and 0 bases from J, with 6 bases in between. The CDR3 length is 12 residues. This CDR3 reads CASMGANYGYTF. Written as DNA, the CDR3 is TGTGCCAGCATGGGGGCTAACTATGGCTACACCTTC.

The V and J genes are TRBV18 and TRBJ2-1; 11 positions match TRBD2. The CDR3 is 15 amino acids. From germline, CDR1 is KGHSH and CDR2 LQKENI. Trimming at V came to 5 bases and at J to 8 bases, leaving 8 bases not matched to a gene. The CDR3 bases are TGTGCCAGCTCATCTACTAGCGGGAGTGTTGATGAGCAGTTCTTC. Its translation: CASSSTSGSVDEQFF.

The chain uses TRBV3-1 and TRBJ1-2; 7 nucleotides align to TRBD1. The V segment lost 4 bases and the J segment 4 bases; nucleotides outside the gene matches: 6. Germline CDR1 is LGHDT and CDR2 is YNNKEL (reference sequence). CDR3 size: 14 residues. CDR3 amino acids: CASSPGGGIYGYTF. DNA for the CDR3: TGTGCCAGCAGCCCAGGAGGGGGCATCTATGGCTACACCTTC.

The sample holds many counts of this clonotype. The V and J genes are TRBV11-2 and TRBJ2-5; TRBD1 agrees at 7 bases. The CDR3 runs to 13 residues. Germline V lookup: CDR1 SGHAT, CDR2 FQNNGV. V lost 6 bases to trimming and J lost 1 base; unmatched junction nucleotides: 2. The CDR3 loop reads CASRGTAQETQYF. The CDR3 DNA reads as TGTGCCAGCAGGGGGACAGCCCAAGAGACCCAGTACTTC.

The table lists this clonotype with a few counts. The CDR3 reads CASSAGGGGYEQYF. The CDR3 region has the DNA TGTGCCAGCAGTGCCGGGGGCGGAGGATACGAGCAGTACTTC. V and J are TRBV6-2 or TRBV6-3 and TRBJ2-7; either TRBD1 or TRBD2 may supply D (6 bases each). Germline lookup yields CDR1 MNHEY and CDR2 SVGEGT. The V gene lost 5 bases and the J gene lost 4 bases, with 15 bases spanning the gap. CDR3 size: 14 residues.

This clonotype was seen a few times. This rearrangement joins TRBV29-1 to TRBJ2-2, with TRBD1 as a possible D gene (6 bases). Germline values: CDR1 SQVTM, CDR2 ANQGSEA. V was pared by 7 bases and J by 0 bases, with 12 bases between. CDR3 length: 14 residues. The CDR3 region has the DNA TGCAGCGCCCGGGACAACGCGAACACCGGGGAGCTGTTTTTT. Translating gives CSARDNANTGELFF.

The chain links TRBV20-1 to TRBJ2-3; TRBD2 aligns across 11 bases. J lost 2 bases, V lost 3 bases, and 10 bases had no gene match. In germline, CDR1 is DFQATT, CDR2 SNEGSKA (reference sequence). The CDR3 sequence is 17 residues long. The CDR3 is CSARLGLAGGHTDTQYF. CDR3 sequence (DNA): TGCAGTGCTAGGCTCGGCCTAGCGGGAGGACACACAGATACGCAGTATTTT.

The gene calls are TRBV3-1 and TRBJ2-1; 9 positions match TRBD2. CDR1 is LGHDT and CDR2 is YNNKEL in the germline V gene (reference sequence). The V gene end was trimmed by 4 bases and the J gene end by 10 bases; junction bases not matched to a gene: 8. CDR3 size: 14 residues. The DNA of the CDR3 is TGTGCCAGCAGCCTTTCAGCGGGAGGAAAGGAGCAGTTCTTC. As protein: CASSLSAGGKEQFF.

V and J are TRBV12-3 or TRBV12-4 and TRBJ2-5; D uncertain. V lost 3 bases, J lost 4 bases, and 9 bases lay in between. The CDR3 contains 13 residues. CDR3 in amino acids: CASSLSSGETQYF. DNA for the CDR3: TGTGCCAGCAGTTTGTCTTCAGGAGAGACCCAGTACTTC.

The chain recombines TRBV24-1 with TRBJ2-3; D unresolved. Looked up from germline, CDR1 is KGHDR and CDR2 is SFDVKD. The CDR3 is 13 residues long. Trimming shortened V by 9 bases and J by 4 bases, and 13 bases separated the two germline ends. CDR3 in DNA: TGTGCCACCGGCCTCCCCGGAGCAGATACGCAGTATTTT. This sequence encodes CATGLPGADTQYF.

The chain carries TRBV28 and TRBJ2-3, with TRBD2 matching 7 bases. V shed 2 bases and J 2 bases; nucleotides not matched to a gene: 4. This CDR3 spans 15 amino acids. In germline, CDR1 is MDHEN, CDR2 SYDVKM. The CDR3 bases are TGTGCCAGCAGTTTACGGGAGGTGTTCACAGATACGCAGTATTTT. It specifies CASSLREVFTDTQYF.

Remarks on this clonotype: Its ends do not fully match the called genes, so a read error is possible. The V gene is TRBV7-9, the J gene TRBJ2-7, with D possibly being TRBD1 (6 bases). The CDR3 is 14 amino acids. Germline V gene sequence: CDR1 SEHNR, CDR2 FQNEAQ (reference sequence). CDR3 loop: CVSSHGQSSYEQYF. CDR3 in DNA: TGTGTCAGCAGCCATGGACAGAGCTCCTACGAGCAGTACTTC.

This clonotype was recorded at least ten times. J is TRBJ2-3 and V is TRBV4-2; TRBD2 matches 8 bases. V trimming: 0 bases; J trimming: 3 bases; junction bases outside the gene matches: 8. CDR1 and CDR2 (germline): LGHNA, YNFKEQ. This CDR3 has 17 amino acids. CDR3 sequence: CASSQDPSSGSTDTQYF. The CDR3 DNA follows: TGTGCCAGCAGCCAAGATCCCTCTAGCGGGTCTACAGATACGCAGTATTTT.

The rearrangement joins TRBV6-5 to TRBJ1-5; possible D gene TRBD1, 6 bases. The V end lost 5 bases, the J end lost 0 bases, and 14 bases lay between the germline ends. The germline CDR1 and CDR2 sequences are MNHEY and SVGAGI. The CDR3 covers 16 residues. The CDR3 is CASSRYTGNSNQPQHF. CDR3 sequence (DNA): TGTGCCAGCAGTAGGTATACAGGGAATAGCAATCAGCCCCAGCATTTT.

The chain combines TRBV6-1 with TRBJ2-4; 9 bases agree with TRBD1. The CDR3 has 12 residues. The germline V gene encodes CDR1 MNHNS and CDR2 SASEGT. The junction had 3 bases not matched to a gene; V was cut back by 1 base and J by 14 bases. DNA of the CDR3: TGTGCCAGCAGTGAAGGGGACAGGGCTAAGTACTTC. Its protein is CASSEGDRAKYF.

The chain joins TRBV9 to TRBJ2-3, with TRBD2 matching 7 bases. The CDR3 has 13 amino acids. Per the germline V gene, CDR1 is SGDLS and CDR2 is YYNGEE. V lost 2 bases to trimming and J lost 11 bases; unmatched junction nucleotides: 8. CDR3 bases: TGTGCCAGCAGCGTCGGGGGACTATACATGCAGTATTTT. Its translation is CASSVGGLYMQYF.

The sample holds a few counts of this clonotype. The CDR3 here is CASSYSGGGNQPQHF. The CDR3 DNA reads as TGTGCCAGCAGTTACAGCGGAGGGGGCAATCAGCCCCAGCATTTT. The J gene is TRBJ1-5, the V gene TRBV6-5, with D tentatively TRBD1 (5 bases). There are 15 residues in the CDR3. Germline assignment: CDR1 MNHEY and CDR2 SVGAGI. Trimming removed 2 bases at V and 2 bases at J, with 10 bases between.

CDR3 sequence: CATSDPTDSTNYGYTF. The CDR3 nucleotides are TGTGCCACCAGTGATCCGACAGACAGTACTAACTATGGCTACACCTTC. The chain recombines TRBV24-1 with TRBJ1-2; TRBD1 is a possible D gene (5 bases). The germline CDR1 and CDR2 sequences are KGHDR and SFDVKD. Trimming removed 3 bases from V and 0 bases from J, with 13 bases in between. CDR3 size: 16 residues.

The CDR3: CASSFPSIGEQYF. The CDR3 DNA sequence: TGTGCCAGCAGTTTCCCGTCTATAGGCGAGCAGTACTTC. J is TRBJ2-7 and V is TRBV28, with no clear D. Trimming took 3 bases from V and 6 from J, leaving 12 bases between them. The V gene's germline CDR1 is MDHEN and CDR2 SYDVKM. The CDR3 loop spans 13 amino acids.

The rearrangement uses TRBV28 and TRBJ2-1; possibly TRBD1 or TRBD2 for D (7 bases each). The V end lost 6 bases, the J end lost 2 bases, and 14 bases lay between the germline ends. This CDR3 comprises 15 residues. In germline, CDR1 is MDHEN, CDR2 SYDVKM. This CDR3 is CASSPGRGPYNEQFF. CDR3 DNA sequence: TGTGCCAGCAGCCCTGGGAGGGGGCCCTACAATGAGCAGTTCTTC. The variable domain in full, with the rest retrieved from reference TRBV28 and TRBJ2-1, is DVKVTQSSRYLVKRTGEKVFLECVQDMDHENMFWYRQDPGLGLRLIYFSYDVKMKEKGDIPEGYSVSREKKERFSLILESASTNQTSMYLCASSPGRGPYNEQFFGPGTRLTVL.

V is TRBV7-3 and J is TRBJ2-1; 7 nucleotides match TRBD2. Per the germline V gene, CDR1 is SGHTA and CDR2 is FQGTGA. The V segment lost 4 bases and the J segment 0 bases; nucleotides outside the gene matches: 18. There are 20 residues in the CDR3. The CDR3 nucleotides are TGTGCCAGCAGCTCCCCCTCCATGACTAGCCGTAGAAGCTCCTACAATGAGCAGTTCTTC. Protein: CASSSPSMTSRRSSYNEQFF.

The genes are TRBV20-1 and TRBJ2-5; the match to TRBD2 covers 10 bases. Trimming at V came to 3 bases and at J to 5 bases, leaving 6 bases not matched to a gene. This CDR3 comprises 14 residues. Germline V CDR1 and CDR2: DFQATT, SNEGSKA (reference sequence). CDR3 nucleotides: TGCAGTGCTAGTAGCGGGGGGCCAGGGGAGACCCAGTACTTC. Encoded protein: CSASSGGPGETQYF.